The 22 T cell receptor beta chains reported below all come from one sample, sequenced in a study of human T cells and chemical hapten exposure listed by TCRdb under 2021. The library was made by RACE. Sequencing was carried out with a NextSeq 500. TCRdb reprocessing: public reads trimmed at Q25 with fastp, clones called with MiXCR, in-frame beta chains kept. Identical CDR3 protein sequences are pooled into one entry, listed with their most common genes and DNA. For this sample there are 370,000 or so distinct CDR3 sequences; more than 4.5% appear just once. Together, the top ten hold about 2.2% of the sample. The time point tag for this specimen amounts to: patch test 1, 2 weeks after DPC sensitization. The treatment or condition label on this specimen signifies: therapeutic diphenylcyclopropenone sensitization with weekly scalp DPC. The sequences come from whole blood, collected in connection with sensitization to the hapten diphenylcyclopropenone (DPC). These receptors came from a woman between 50 and 59 years old with alopecia areata. Some clones in this sample may be carry-over from other donors' samples.

This clonotype appeared many times. The V gene is TRBV24-1, the J gene TRBJ2-1, with D perhaps given as TRBD1 or TRBD2 (5 bases each). The ends were cut back, 6 bases at V and 6 bases at J, with 11 bases in the middle. The CDR3 is 13 amino acids. Germline V CDR1 and CDR2: KGHDR, SFDVKD. The CDR3 sequence: CATSPPRGNEQFF. CDR3 nucleotides: TGTGCCACCAGTCCGCCGAGGGGCAATGAGCAGTTCTTC.

There are a few counts of this clonotype. V and J are TRBV7-9 and TRBJ2-7, with unresolved D. The germline V gene has CDR1 SEHNR and CDR2 FQNEAQ (reference sequence). Between the trimmed V and J ends, which lost 5 bases and 5 bases, there was a span of 13 bases. The CDR3 extends over 13 amino acids. This CDR3 reads CASSARQAHEQYF. CDR3 in DNA: TGTGCCAGCAGCGCCAGGCAGGCCCACGAGCAGTACTTC. The full variable domain, in which reference TRBV7-9 and TRBJ2-7 provide the parts outside the CDR3, is DTGVSQNPRHKITKRGQNVTFRCDPISEHNRLYWYRQTLGQGPEFLTYFQNEAQLEKSRLLSDRFSAERPKGSFSTLEIQRTEQGDSAMYLCASSARQAHEQYFGPGTRLTVT.

This clonotype has only a few counts. This chain links TRBV7-9 with TRBJ2-1; 8 bases agree with TRBD2. Germline V gene lookup returns CDR1 SEHNR and CDR2 FQNEAQ (reference sequence). This CDR3 has 15 residues. Losses at the gene ends were 1 base for V and 8 bases for J; bases not matched to a gene: 7. CDR3 protein: CASSLGGGRIDEQFF. In DNA form, the CDR3 reads TGTGCCAGCAGCTTAGGTGGCGGGAGGATTGATGAGCAGTTCTTC.

This clonotype came up a few times. The CDR3 here is CASSPPNGEGAFF. For the CDR3, the DNA is TGTGCCAGCTCACCACCGAACGGGGAAGGAGCTTTCTTT. V usage is TRBV18 and J usage is TRBJ1-1; D unclear. In germline, CDR1 is KGHSH, CDR2 LQKENI. The ends were cut back, 0 bases at V and 10 bases at J, with 12 bases in the middle. CDR3 length equals 13 residues.

This clonotype was found many times. The V call is TRBV28, the J call TRBJ1-5, with a weak D call TRBD1 (6 bases). The germline V gene has CDR1 MDHEN and CDR2 SYDVKM. Trimming removed 3 bases from V and 6 bases from J, with 15 bases in between. The CDR3 sequence is 15 residues long. CDR3 DNA: TGTGCCAGCAGTTTCTTAACGGGGGCTGGTCAGCCCCAGCATTTT. It is translated as CASSFLTGAGQPQHF.

This clonotype has a count of ten or more. The CDR3 protein is CASSQEGTIPNYEQYF. The CDR3 DNA is TGTGCCAGCAGCCAAGAGGGGACTATTCCCAACTACGAGCAGTACTTC. The V and J genes are TRBV3-1 and TRBJ2-7; 7 nucleotides agree with TRBD2. This CDR3 region has 16 residues. V dropped 0 bases and J dropped 3; count of bases not matched to a gene: 8. Germline V gene data show CDR1 as LGHDT and CDR2 as YNNKEL (reference sequence).

The chain joins TRBV7-9 to TRBJ1-6; weak D call: TRBD1 (5 bases). The germline V gene has CDR1 SEHNR and CDR2 FQNEAQ (reference sequence). This CDR3 has 15 residues. Trimming took 5 bases from V and 10 from J, leaving 18 bases between them. CDR3 sequence: CASSTGTPGVSPLHF. The CDR3 DNA follows: TGTGCCAGCAGCACCGGGACCCCGGGAGTGTCACCCCTCCACTTT.

This clonotype was picked up many times. This rearrangement joins TRBV15 to TRBJ1-5; D unresolved. There are 16 residues in the CDR3. V shed 0 bases and J shed 7 bases, with 16 bases lying between them. CDR1 is LNHNV and CDR2 is YYDKDF in the germline V gene (reference sequence). The CDR3 sequence is CATSRDQDAGIQPQHF. The DNA of the CDR3 is TGTGCCACCAGCAGAGATCAAGACGCGGGGATCCAGCCCCAGCATTTT.

Worth noting for this clonotype: A read error may explain this, as a much larger clone is one base away. The CDR3 ends on some other residue instead of the conserved phenylalanine or tryptophan, so this is likely a read error. The CDR3 reads CASSGGQGTYNEQFL. Here the CDR3 DNA reads TGTGCCAGCAGTGGCGGACAGGGGACATACAATGAGCAGTTCCTC. The chain employs TRBV6-2 or TRBV6-3 and TRBJ2-1; 9 bases align to TRBD1. V lost 5 bases to trimming and J lost 4 bases; unmatched junction nucleotides: 6. CDR3 size: 15 residues. CDR1 and CDR2 (germline): MNHEY, SVGEGT.

Concerning this clonotype itself: The final CDR3 position lacks the conserved phenylalanine or tryptophan, pointing to a likely read error. This chain connects TRBV20-1 to TRBJ2-5; D possibly matches TRBD1 or TRBD2 (5 bases each). V shed 6 bases and J shed 7 bases, with 12 bases lying between them. Germline loops: CDR1 DFQATT, CDR2 SNEGSKA (reference sequence). CDR3 length: 11 amino acids. In nucleotides, the CDR3 is TGCAGTGCGGGGACGCGCCGGACCCAGTACTTA. This translates into CSAGTRRTQYL.

The chain combines TRBV2 with TRBJ1-2; 9 nucleotides line up with TRBD1. Germline trimming cut 6 bases from V and 6 bases from J; bases unmatched to any gene: 5. The CDR3 has 13 residues. Germline loops: CDR1 SNHLY, CDR2 FYNNEI. Written as DNA, the CDR3 is TGTGCCAGCAGCAAACAGGGGGCTAATGGCTACACCTTC. Amino acids: CASSKQGANGYTF.

At least ten counts were recorded for this clonotype. This sequence joins TRBV5-3 and TRBJ2-4; no firm D call. TRBV5-3 is classed as an ORF, of uncertain function. This CDR3 region has 16 residues. The V gene lost 2 bases and the J gene lost 6 bases, with 18 bases spanning the gap. The CDR3 sequence is CARSLRDQHRRNIQYF. The CDR3 bases are TGTGCCAGAAGCTTAAGAGACCAGCACCGGCGAAACATTCAGTACTTC.

The sample holds many counts of this clonotype. CDR3 in amino acids: CASSDAQGKQFF. Here the CDR3 DNA reads TGTGCCAGCAGTGACGCACAGGGGAAACAGTTCTTC. The chain employs TRBV6-1 and TRBJ2-1; 7 bases agree with TRBD1. Germline V gene data show CDR1 as MNHNS and CDR2 as SASEGT. J was trimmed by 13 bases and V by 3 bases; bases with no gene match: 6. The CDR3 length is 12 residues.

This clonotype has at least ten counts. The chain employs TRBV6-1 and TRBJ1-1; a possible D gene is TRBD1 (6 bases). V shed 1 base and J shed 6 bases, with 15 bases lying between them. CDR1 and CDR2 from the germline V gene are MNHNS and SASEGT. The CDR3 is 15 amino acids. DNA for the CDR3: TGTGCCAGCAGTGAAGTGCCAACAGGGCACCCTGAAGCTTTCTTT. The encoded protein is CASSEVPTGHPEAFF.

This clonotype occurred many times. The V gene is TRBV7-8, the J gene TRBJ1-1; 8 bases line up with TRBD1. The CDR3 covers 17 residues. The germline V gene has CDR1 SGHVS and CDR2 FQNEAQ. With 5 bases clipped from V and 0 bases from J, the junction kept 11 bases outside the gene matches. The CDR3: CASSPRGQGAVNTEAFF. The CDR3 DNA follows: TGTGCCAGCAGCCCTCGAGGTCAGGGGGCGGTGAACACTGAAGCTTTCTTT.

A few counts support this clonotype. The chain uses TRBV20-1 and TRBJ2-7, with 7 bases that match TRBD2. The germline gives CDR1 DFQATT, CDR2 SNEGSKA (reference sequence). V gave up 3 bases and J gave up 5 bases; unmatched junction bases: 7. This CDR3 is 13 amino acids long. The CDR3 bases are TGCAGTGCTAGGGTGGGAGGGGAGAACGAGCAGTACTTC. The encoded protein is CSARVGGENEQYF.

This clonotype was observed many times. The chain couples TRBV28 to TRBJ1-5; D is unclear. V was pared by 3 bases and J by 4 bases, with 10 bases between. The CDR3 consists of 14 residues. Germline V CDR1 and CDR2: MDHEN, SYDVKM. The CDR3 reads CASSLAPPNQPQHF. The DNA for the CDR3 is TGTGCCAGCAGTTTGGCACCCCCGAATCAGCCCCAGCATTTT.

This clonotype was counted once. A clone one base away is much larger, so this may be a read error. V and J are TRBV6-5 and TRBJ1-1; TRBD1 is a possible D gene (5 bases). Germline V CDR1 and CDR2: MNHEY, SVGAGI. The CDR3 is 14 residues long. CDR3 nucleotide sequence: TGTGCCAGCAGTTCACCAGGGAAGGGCACTGAAGCTTCCTTT. Protein: CASSSPGKGTEASF.

This clonotype was counted at least ten times. The genes are TRBV6-4 and TRBJ2-7; D gene uncertain. The CDR3 is 10 residues long. The V end lost 9 bases, the J end lost 6 bases, and 9 bases lay between the germline ends. CDR1 and CDR2 from the germline V gene are MRHNA and SNTAGT. The CDR3 loop reads CARALSEQYF. In nucleotides, the CDR3 is TGTGCCAGGGCCCTCTCCGAGCAGTACTTC.

J is TRBJ2-7 and V is TRBV20-1; D is possibly TRBD1 (6 bases). Germline V lookup: CDR1 DFQATT, CDR2 SNEGSKA (reference sequence). The CDR3 contains 14 residues. V lost 4 bases to trimming and J lost 6 bases, with 19 bases between them. CDR3 nucleotide sequence: TGCAGTGCTAATGGGGGCATTGGTAGAGGCGAGCAGTACTTC. Translated: CSANGGIGRGEQYF.

This clonotype was detected ten times or more. The chain is built from TRBV29-1 and TRBJ1-2; 7 bases agree with TRBD1. Germline CDR1 is SQVTM and CDR2 is ANQGSEA. The CDR3 loop spans 12 amino acids. J lost 4 bases, V lost 4 bases, and 3 bases had no gene match. The CDR3 nucleotides read TGCAGCGTTGCGGGACAGATCTATGGCTACACCTTC. Translated, it gives CSVAGQIYGYTF.

This clonotype was recorded many times. The V gene is TRBV11-2, the J gene TRBJ2-3; TRBD2 is a possible D gene (6 bases). In germline, CDR1 is SGHAT, CDR2 FQNNGV. The CDR3 contains 15 residues. The V end lost 7 bases, the J end lost 4 bases, and 18 bases lay between the germline ends. Here the CDR3 reads CASTPLGGVADTQYF. The CDR3 DNA is TGTGCCAGCACCCCACTGGGGGGAGTGGCAGATACGCAGTATTTT. The full variable domain, completed using reference TRBV11-2 and TRBJ2-3, is EAGVAQSPRYKIIEKRQSVAFWCNPISGHATLYWYQQILGQGPKLLIQFQNNGVVDDSQLPKDRFSAERLKGVDSTLKIQPAKLEDSAVYLCASTPLGGVADTQYFGPGTRLTVL.